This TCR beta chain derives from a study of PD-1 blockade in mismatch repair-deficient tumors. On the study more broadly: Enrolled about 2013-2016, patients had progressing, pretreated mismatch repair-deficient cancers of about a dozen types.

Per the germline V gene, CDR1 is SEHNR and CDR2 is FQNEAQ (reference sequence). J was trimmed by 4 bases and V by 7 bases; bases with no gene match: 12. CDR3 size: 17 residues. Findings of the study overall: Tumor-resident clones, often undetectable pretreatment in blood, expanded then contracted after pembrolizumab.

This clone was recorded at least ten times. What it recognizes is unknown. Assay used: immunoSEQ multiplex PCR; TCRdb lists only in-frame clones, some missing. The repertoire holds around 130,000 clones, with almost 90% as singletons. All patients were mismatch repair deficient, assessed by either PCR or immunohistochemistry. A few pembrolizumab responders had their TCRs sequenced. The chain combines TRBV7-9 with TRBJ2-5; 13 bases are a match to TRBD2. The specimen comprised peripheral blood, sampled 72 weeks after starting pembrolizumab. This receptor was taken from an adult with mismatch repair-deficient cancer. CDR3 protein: CASTLGLAGKTGETQYF. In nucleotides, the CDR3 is TGTGCCAGCACCCTGGGACTAGCGGGGAAGACAGGAGAGACCCAGTACTTC.